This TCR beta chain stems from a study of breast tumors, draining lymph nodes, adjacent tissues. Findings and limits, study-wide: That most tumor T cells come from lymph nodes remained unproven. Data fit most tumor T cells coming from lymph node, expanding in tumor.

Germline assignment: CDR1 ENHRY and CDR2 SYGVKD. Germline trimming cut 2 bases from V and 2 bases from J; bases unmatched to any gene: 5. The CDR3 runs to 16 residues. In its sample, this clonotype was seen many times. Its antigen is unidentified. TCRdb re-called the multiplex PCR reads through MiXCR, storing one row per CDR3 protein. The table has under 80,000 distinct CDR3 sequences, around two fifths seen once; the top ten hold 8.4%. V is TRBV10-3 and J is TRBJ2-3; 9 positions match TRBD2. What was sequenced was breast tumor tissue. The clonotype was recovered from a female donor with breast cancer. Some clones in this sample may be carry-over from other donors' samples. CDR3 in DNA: TGTGCCATCAGTGAGGAGACTAGCGGAGTCACAGATACGCAGTATTTT. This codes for CAISEETSGVTDTQYF.